The 17 T cell receptor beta chains below come from one sample, sequenced in a study of blood T cell repertoires in COVID-19 (dated by TCRdb to the early 2020s). Library construction relied on the immunoSEQ multiplex PCR assay. What TCRdb holds here is the immuneACCESS table cut down to in-frame rearrangements. Part of the clones is not present; checked against another copy, under half of the missing clones reflect an unresolved V gene, and the others are unexplained. The sample table contains more than 250,000 clones; only one count was recorded for around 86% of them. Clones ranked in the top ten supply 1.5% to 2% of the sample. Source material: peripheral blood. Receptors originate from a woman in her fifties or sixties with acute or convalescent COVID-19.

V and J are TRBV6-5 and TRBJ2-5; D is possibly TRBD2 (6 bases). With 7 bases removed from V and 3 bases from J, the gap between germline ends came to 18 bases. The CDR3 has 15 residues. Germline V gene lookup returns CDR1 MNHEY and CDR2 SVGAGI. This chain's CDR3 is CASTSGLLGKETQYF. CDR3 DNA: TGTGCCAGCACATCCGGACTACTAGGAAAAGAGACCCAGTACTTC.

The chain carries TRBV27 and TRBJ1-5; D gene unclear. Germline CDR1 and CDR2: MNHEY and SMNVEV (reference sequence). Trimming pared 1 base from V and 9 bases from J, leaving 10 bases between. This CDR3 is built from 13 residues. CDR3 in amino acids: CASSLYPRGPQHF. The CDR3 coding sequence is TGTGCCAGCAGTTTATACCCCCGGGGGCCCCAGCATTTT.

This sequence joins TRBV6-5 and TRBJ2-7; 8 bases align to TRBD2. This CDR3 has 15 amino acids. V shed 1 base and J 5 bases; nucleotides not matched to a gene: 7. The germline CDR1 and CDR2 sequences are MNHEY and SVGAGI. CDR3 in amino acids: CASSYWGTSIHEQYF. The CDR3 nucleotides are TGTGCCAGCAGTTACTGGGGGACTAGTATCCACGAGCAGTACTTC.

To note about this clone: The sample contains more than one DNA sequence encoding this CDR3. Written as DNA, the CDR3 is TGTGCCTGGTCGGTCCTCTCCACTGAAGCTTTCTTT. As protein: CAWSVLSTEAFF. The chain is built from TRBV30 and TRBJ1-1; D is unresolved. This CDR3 contains 12 residues. Germline loops: CDR1 GTSNPN, CDR2 SVGIG (reference sequence). V lost 5 bases and J lost 4, with 11 bases in between.

The rearrangement uses TRBV7-3 and TRBJ2-1; 8 nucleotides match TRBD1. J lost 1 base, V lost 5 bases, and 4 bases had no gene match. The CDR3 sequence is 15 residues long. CDR1 and CDR2 from the germline V gene are SGHTA and FQGTGA. In DNA, the CDR3 is TGTGCCAGCAGCCGGACAGGGAATTCCTACAATGAGCAGTTCTTC. It encodes CASSRTGNSYNEQFF.

This clone was seen only a few times. The gene calls are TRBV28 and TRBJ1-2; D unclear. The V gene lost 5 bases and the J gene lost 8 bases, with 12 bases spanning the gap. This CDR3 region has 12 residues. The germline CDR1 and CDR2 sequences are MDHEN and SYDVKM. The CDR3 DNA reads as TGTGCCAGCAGTCAAGATATACGGGGCTACACCTTC. It translates to CASSQDIRGYTF.

A single count supports this clone. V gene TRBV19 combines with J gene TRBJ2-4, with 8 nucleotides matching TRBD2. Germline V gives CDR1 LNHDA, CDR2 SQIVND (reference sequence). V was pared by 5 bases and J by 8 bases, with 11 bases of the junction left unmatched. This CDR3 is built from 15 residues. The CDR3 bases are TGTGCCAGTAGTGTCACTAGCGGCCCCGTGGACATTCAGTACTTC. It is translated as CASSVTSGPVDIQYF.

The chain has TRBV27 and TRBJ2-2; a weak D match, TRBD2 (5 bases). V dropped 1 base and J dropped 5 bases, with 8 bases sitting between them. The CDR3 totals 14 residues. Germline V gene sequence: CDR1 MNHEY, CDR2 SMNVEV (reference sequence). In nucleotides, the CDR3 is TGTGCCAGCAGTTTATGGACTTCGACCGGGGAGCTGTTTTTT. Translated: CASSLWTSTGELFF.

In this sample, this clone turned up once. The J gene is TRBJ1-2, the V gene TRBV27; 10 nucleotides agree with TRBD1. The CDR3 is made up of 16 amino acids. CDR1 is MNHEY and CDR2 is SMNVEV in the germline V gene (reference sequence). Trimming at V came to 5 bases and at J to 3 bases, leaving 9 bases not matched to a gene. Here the CDR3 reads CASSPTTGGADYGYTF. In DNA form, the CDR3 reads TGTGCCAGCAGTCCGACGACAGGGGGCGCTGACTATGGCTACACCTTC.

The J gene is TRBJ1-2, the V gene TRBV2; D possibly corresponds to TRBD1 (5 bases). Trimming left V 6 bases short and J 8 bases short, with 19 bases between. Germline-derived CDR1 and CDR2 are SNHLY and FYNNEI. The length of the CDR3 is 14 residues. The CDR3 sequence is CASSENRRSGGYTF. The CDR3 DNA is TGTGCCAGCAGCGAGAACAGGCGTAGCGGGGGCTACACCTTC. Complete variable domain (other parts from reference TRBV2 and TRBJ1-2): EPEVTQTPSHQVTQMGQEVILRCVPISNHLYFYWYRQILGQKVEFLVSFYNNEISEKSEIFDDQFSVERPDGSNFTLKIRSTKLEDSAMYFCASSENRRSGGYTFGSGTRLTVV.

The CDR3, as DNA: TGTGCCAGCAGCTTAGGGGCCAGGGGCTACGAGCAGTACTTC. Translated: CASSLGARGYEQYF. The chain joins TRBV7-2 to TRBJ2-7, with D maybe TRBD1 (6 bases). Trimming removed 1 base from V and 3 bases from J, with 10 bases in between. The CDR3 covers 14 residues. Germline V gives CDR1 SGHTA, CDR2 FQGNSA.

This rearrangement joins TRBV7-2 to TRBJ2-7; 11 bases fit TRBD2. CDR1 is SGHTA, CDR2 FQGNSA, per germline. The V and J ends lost 5 bases and 2 bases, in that order; junction bases with no gene match: 5. The CDR3 loop spans 15 amino acids. In DNA form, the CDR3 reads TGTGCCAGCAGCCCTAGTAGCGGGAGGGCCTACGAGCAGTACTTC. It encodes CASSPSSGRAYEQYF.

The V and J genes are TRBV21-1 and TRBJ1-5; the D call TRBD1 from the table was never checked on the DNA. TRBV21-1 is a documented pseudogene. This CDR3 is built from 18 residues. CDR3 nucleotide sequence: TGTGCCAGCAGCAAAAGGGGGACAGTTCCTACTAGCAATCAGCCCCAGCATTTT. Translated: CASSKRGTVPTSNQPQHF.

This clone was recorded only once. This rearrangement joins TRBV18 to TRBJ2-1; 7 bases are shared with TRBD1. The V segment lost 1 base and the J segment 6 bases; nucleotides outside the gene matches: 3. Germline CDR1 KGHSH, CDR2 LQKENI. CDR3 length equals 14 residues. This chain's CDR3 is CASSPRAGGNEQFF. CDR3 nucleotides: TGTGCCAGCTCACCACGAGCAGGGGGCAATGAGCAGTTCTTC.

This clone was counted once. The CDR3 DNA follows: TGCACCAGCAGCCAAGAATCACGACTAGCGGGAGTCTACGAGCAGTACTTC. It yields the protein CTSSQESRLAGVYEQYF. The chain combines TRBV1 with TRBJ2-7; TRBD2 is the table's D call and was not checked against the DNA. TRBV1 has pseudogene status. The CDR3 runs 17 residues.

In this sample, this clone turned up once. The J gene is TRBJ2-7, the V gene TRBV6-4, with 10 positions matching TRBD2. The V and J ends lost 0 bases and 5 bases, in that order; junction bases with no gene match: 7. CDR3 length: 16 amino acids. Germline V CDR1 and CDR2: MRHNA, SNTAGT. CDR3 sequence: CASSDSGGTSAHEQYF. The DNA for the CDR3 is TGTGCCAGCAGTGACTCTGGGGGGACTAGCGCCCACGAGCAGTACTTC.

This chain connects TRBV9 to TRBJ2-3, with TRBD2 identical over 9 bases. Unmatched junction bases numbered 9, after V lost 0 bases and J lost 1 base. This CDR3 spans 18 amino acids. Germline V gives CDR1 SGDLS, CDR2 YYNGEE. CDR3 coding DNA: TGTGCCAGCAGCGTAGAGTCTAGCGGGATGGCGGGCACAGATACGCAGTATTTT. It translates to CASSVESSGMAGTDTQYF.